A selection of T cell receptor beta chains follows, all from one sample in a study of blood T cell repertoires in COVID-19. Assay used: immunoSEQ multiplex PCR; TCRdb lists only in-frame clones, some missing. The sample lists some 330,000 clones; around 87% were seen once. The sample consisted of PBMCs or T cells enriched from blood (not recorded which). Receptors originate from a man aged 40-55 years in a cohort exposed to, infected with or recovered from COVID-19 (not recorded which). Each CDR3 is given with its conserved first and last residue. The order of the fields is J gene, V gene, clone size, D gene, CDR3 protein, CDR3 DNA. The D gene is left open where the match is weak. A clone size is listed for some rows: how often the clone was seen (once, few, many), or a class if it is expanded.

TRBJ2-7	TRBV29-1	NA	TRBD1	CSVEGVRTGVYEQYF	TGCAGCGTTGAAGGGGTCAGGACAGGGGTCTACGAGCAGTACTTC
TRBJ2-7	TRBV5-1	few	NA	CASSLAEQGGNYEQYF	TGCGCCAGCAGCTTGGCCGAACAGGGTGGGAACTACGAGCAGTACTTC
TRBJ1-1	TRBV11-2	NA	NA	CASVGAPTEAFF	TGTGCCAGTGTGGGGGCGCCCACTGAAGCTTTCTTT
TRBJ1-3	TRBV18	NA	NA	CASSPGGKGNTIYF	TGTGCCAGCTCGCCCGGGGGGAAAGGAAACACCATATATTTT
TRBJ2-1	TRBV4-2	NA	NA	CASTGSNNEQFF	TGTGCCAGCACTGGGAGTAACAATGAGCAGTTCTTC
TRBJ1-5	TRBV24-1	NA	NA	CATSDNWSPNQPQHF	TGTGCCACCAGTGATAACTGGTCCCCTAATCAGCCCCAGCATTTT
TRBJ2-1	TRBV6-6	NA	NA	CASSSSSYNEQFF	TGTGCCTCGTCAAGTAGCTCCTACAATGAGCAGTTCTTC
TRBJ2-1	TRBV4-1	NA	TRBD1	CASSRRGYNEQFF	TGCGCCAGCAGCCGCAGGGGGTACAATGAGCAGTTCTTC
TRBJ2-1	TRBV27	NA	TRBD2	CASGASGRRHNEQFF	TGTGCCAGCGGCGCTAGCGGGAGAAGGCACAATGAGCAGTTCTTC
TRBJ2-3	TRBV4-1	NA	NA	CASSQDDRDRSTDTQYF	TGCGCCAGCAGCCAAGATGACCGTGACAGAAGCACAGATACGCAGTATTTT
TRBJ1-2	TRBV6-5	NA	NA	CASRRQNYGYTF	TGTGCCAGCAGGCGACAGAACTATGGCTACACCTTC
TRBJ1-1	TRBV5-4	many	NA	CASSLVGANTEAFF	TGTGCCAGCAGCTTGGTTGGGGCGAACACTGAAGCTTTCTTT
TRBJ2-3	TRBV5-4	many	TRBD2	CASRVGGTDTQYF	TGTGCCAGCAGGGTGGGGGGGACAGATACGCAGTATTTT
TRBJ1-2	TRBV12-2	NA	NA	CASPSTTYGYTF	TGTGCAAGTCCATCTACTACCTATGGCTACACCTTC
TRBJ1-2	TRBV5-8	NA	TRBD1	CATRRQGGSYGYTF	TGTGCCACCAGACGACAGGGAGGTAGCTATGGCTACACCTTC
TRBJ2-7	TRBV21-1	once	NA	CAGPRKPGREYF	TGTGCCGGACCGAGGAAGCCCGGGAGGGAGTACTTC
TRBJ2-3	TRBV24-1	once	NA	CATSDPTRGEADTQYF	TGTGCCACCAGTGATCCGACCCGGGGAGAGGCAGATACGCAGTATTTT